This record covers a single T cell receptor beta chain. Its antigen remains unknown. One end of the junction fails to match germline, which may point to a read error. The data were obtained in a study of T cells in localized non-small cell lung cancer. Study-wide results and limits: Detection in adjacent lung was observed for a median around 55 of the top 100 tumor clones.

Generated by immunoSEQ multiplex PCR, the TCRdb table keeps only in-frame clones and is missing some. The sample lists fewer than 35,000 clones, approximately 91% occurring once. This CDR3 region has 12 residues. Germline CDR1 reads WNHNN; CDR2 reads SYGVQD (reference sequence). This clonotype was sampled from a female donor older than 55 with stage I lung adenocarcinoma. The specimen was peripheral blood, collected before any cancer treatment. The rearrangement uses TRBV10-1 and TRBJ2-2, with D perhaps given as TRBD1 or TRBD2 (5 bases each). This CDR3 reads CASSGGPGGLFF. In DNA form, the CDR3 reads TGCGCCAGCAGTGGCGGGCCTGGGGGGCTGTTTTTT.